This T cell receptor (beta chain) was documented in a study of T cell responses to AZD1222 COVID-19 vaccine. The method was immunoSEQ multiplex PCR; TCRdb's version includes in-frame clones alone and lacks a portion of them. The sample includes about 140,000 clones, about 91% of them seen just once. From germline, CDR1 is MNHEY and CDR2 SVGAGI. V was pared by 5 bases and J by 8 bases, with 13 bases between. CDR3 length: 13 amino acids. The genes are TRBV6-5 and TRBJ2-1; no firm D call. This TCR was recovered from an adult who received the AZD1222 COVID-19 vaccine. Sequencing was performed on peripheral blood, taken 28 days after the second AZD1222 dose. The CDR3 loop reads CASSKTWVDEQFF. The CDR3 nucleotides read TGTGCCAGCAGTAAAACATGGGTGGATGAGCAGTTCTTC.